This T cell receptor (beta chain) was documented in a study of metastatic and nonmetastatic thyroid tumors. Study as a whole: The study looked at repertoires side by side in blood and in tumor or nodule tissue from malignant and benign thyroid patients.

Thyroid surgery was preceded by no treatment in any patient. CDR1 is SGHAT and CDR2 is FQNNGV in the germline V gene. The CDR3 covers 16 residues. V dropped 1 base and J dropped 7; count of bases not matched to a gene: 8. As processed by the authors: Construction of a distant-metastasis classifier for papillary thyroid cancer relied on CDR3 differences across clinicopathological groups. TCRdb re-called the PCR reads through MiXCR. These V and J calls originate from TCRdb's pipeline instead of the authors' own analysis. The sample holds roughly 13,000 clones, about 29% seen once. Points from the study as a whole: The reported finding was significantly higher TCR beta diversity in malignant thyroid tumors relative to benign nodules, in blood and tumor.

In its sample, this clone ranks as medium-sized. Its antigen is unidentified. The sequenced sample was blood. The rearrangement links TRBV11-2 to TRBJ1-4; 8 bases line up with TRBD1. The TCR originated in a female donor with papillary thyroid cancer or a benign thyroid nodule (not recorded which). Some clones in this sample may be carry-over from other donors' samples. The CDR3 here is CASSLGAGTGFEKLFF. CDR3 nucleotides: TGTGCCAGCAGCTTAGGAGCCGGGACAGGTTTTGAAAAACTGTTTTTT.